The 28 T cell receptor beta chains below come from one sample, sequenced in a study of cytomegalovirus exposure and HLA in healthy donors. Primers: 60 Vbeta forward and 13 Jbeta reverse. Profiled with immunoSEQ multiplex PCR; TCRdb holds only in-frame clones, not every one. The top ten clones hold 1.6% of a sample with 45,000 to 65,000 clones, 70% to 85% of them seen once. The source material was PBMCs. The source is a man aged 25 to 45 in good health and CMV-seronegative.

The chain carries TRBV7-2 and TRBJ2-1, with 9 bases matching TRBD2. Germline V lookup: CDR1 SGHTA, CDR2 FQGNSA. After removal of 1 base from V and 12 bases from J, the junction contained 7 bases not matched to a gene. CDR3 size: 14 residues. CDR3: CASSLDGAAGGQFF. The DNA of the CDR3 is TGTGCCAGCAGCTTAGATGGGGCAGCGGGAGGGCAGTTCTTC.

The rearrangement links TRBV11-3 to TRBJ1-5, with 8 bases that match TRBD1. This CDR3 contains 16 residues. The germline V gene encodes CDR1 SGHNT and CDR2 YENEEA. Trimming cost V 5 bases and J 4 bases; bases outside gene matches: 10. DNA for the CDR3: TGTGCCAGCAGCAACGCGGACAGGGTTGGAAATCAGCCCCAGCATTTT. It encodes CASSNADRVGNQPQHF.

V gene TRBV28 combines with J gene TRBJ2-7; TRBD1 matches at 11 bases. The CDR3 runs 15 residues. The J segment lost 3 bases and the V segment lost 7 bases, leaving 8 bases of the junction unmatched. Per the germline V gene, CDR1 is MDHEN and CDR2 is SYDVKM. The CDR3 sequence: CASTNRDRGYYEQYF. CDR3 DNA sequence: TGTGCCAGCACCAACCGGGACAGGGGGTACTACGAGCAGTACTTC.

The gene calls are TRBV6-6 and TRBJ2-1; 9 nucleotides agree with TRBD1. Trimming cost V 8 bases and J 4 bases; bases outside gene matches: 9. CDR1 is MNHNY, CDR2 SVGAGI, per germline (reference sequence). CDR3 length: 15 residues. CDR3 DNA sequence: TGTGCCAGCCACCGGACAGGGGCGATATACAATGAGCAGTTCTTC. It codes for CASHRTGAIYNEQFF.

The CDR3 sequence is CASSVSPRGNQPQHF. CDR3 DNA: TGTGCCAGCAGTGTCAGTCCCAGGGGCAATCAGCCCCAGCATTTT. This chain joins TRBV6-5 and TRBJ1-5, with D possibly being TRBD1 (5 bases). This CDR3 spans 15 amino acids. The germline V gene has CDR1 MNHEY and CDR2 SVGAGI. Trimming shortened V by 5 bases and J by 2 bases, and 13 bases separated the two germline ends.

The rearrangement joins TRBV7-2 to TRBJ2-2; D possibly corresponds to TRBD1 (5 bases). This CDR3 comprises 15 residues. The germline CDR1 and CDR2 sequences are SGHTA and FQGNSA. Trimming shortened V by 3 bases and J by 2 bases, and 10 bases separated the two germline ends. CDR3 DNA: TGTGCCAGCAGCTTTTTCGACAGAAACACCGGGGAGCTGTTTTTT. Its protein product is CASSFFDRNTGELFF.

The chain links TRBV10-3 to TRBJ1-3, with TRBD1 identical over 10 bases. Losses at the gene ends were 3 bases for V and 3 bases for J; bases not matched to a gene: 17. Germline V gives CDR1 ENHRY, CDR2 SYGVKD. There are 20 residues in the CDR3. In nucleotides, the CDR3 is TGTGCCATCAGTGAATATCCCACCGGGACAGGGGAAAATATTGGAAACACCATATATTTT. It codes for CAISEYPTGTGENIGNTIYF.

V gene TRBV6-5 combines with J gene TRBJ1-4; possibly TRBD1 for D (5 bases). The CDR3 contains 16 residues. The V gene's germline CDR1 is MNHEY and CDR2 SVGAGI. Trimming cost V 2 bases and J 8 bases, with 18 bases left between them. The CDR3 sequence is CASSYTFDSAREKLFF. The CDR3 nucleotides read TGTGCCAGCAGTTACACGTTCGACAGTGCGAGGGAAAAACTGTTTTTT.

The V and J genes are TRBV5-1 and TRBJ2-3; D unresolved. V lost 0 bases to trimming and J lost 6 bases, with 5 bases between them. The V gene's germline CDR1 is SGHRS and CDR2 YFSETQ. This CDR3 is built from 12 residues. In DNA, the CDR3 is TGCGCCAGCAGCTTGGCGCAGGATACGCAGTATTTT. Its protein is CASSLAQDTQYF.

V gene TRBV30 combines with J gene TRBJ2-3; 8 bases fit TRBD2. Germline V gene lookup returns CDR1 GTSNPN and CDR2 SVGIG (reference sequence). Trimming at V came to 0 bases and at J to 0 bases, leaving 8 bases not matched to a gene. The CDR3 is made up of 17 amino acids. The CDR3 DNA follows: TGTGCCTGGAGTGTAGGGGCTAGCGGGTATAGCACAGATACGCAGTATTTT. Residues: CAWSVGASGYSTDTQYF.

This clone came up once. This chain links TRBV7-9 with TRBJ1-1; D gene unclear. The length of the CDR3 is 14 residues. V lost 5 bases, J lost 1 base, and 11 bases lay in between. The germline V gene encodes CDR1 SEHNR and CDR2 FQNEAQ (reference sequence). Here the CDR3 DNA reads TGTGCCAGCAGCGCCTCCACAGAGAACACTGAAGCTTTCTTT. Protein product: CASSASTENTEAFF.

This sequence joins TRBV5-1 and TRBJ2-3, with 10 positions matching TRBD2. The CDR3 is 16 amino acids. Germline values: CDR1 SGHRS, CDR2 YFSETQ. V was clipped by 2 bases and J by 6 bases; unmatched bases: 9. Written as DNA, the CDR3 is TGCGCCAGCAGCTTACCCCTAGCGGGGGTGGGTGATACGCAGTATTTT. This gives the protein CASSLPLAGVGDTQYF. Drawing the rest from reference TRBV5-1 and TRBJ2-3, the complete variable domain is KAGVTQTPRYLIKTRGQQVTLSCSPISGHRSVSWYQQTPGQGLQFLFEYFSETQRNKGNFPGRFSGRQFSNSRSEMNVSTLELGDSALYLCASSLPLAGVGDTQYFGPGTRLTVL.

The rearrangement links TRBV7-2 to TRBJ2-2; 9 bases map to TRBD1. The CDR3 length is 14 residues. CDR1 is SGHTA and CDR2 is FQGNSA in the germline V gene. V was clipped by 8 bases and J by 15 bases; unmatched bases: 16. CDR3 in DNA: TGTGCCAGCGCCCTCGGGGACAGGGATATTCGGGTGTTTTTT. Amino acid sequence: CASALGDRDIRVFF.

The chain couples TRBV30 to TRBJ1-5, with D possibly TRBD1 on 6 matching bases. Trimming cost V 7 bases and J 7 bases, with 20 bases left between them. The germline gives CDR1 GTSNPN, CDR2 SVGIG (reference sequence). The CDR3 covers 14 residues. The CDR3 coding sequence is TGTGCCTATGAAAAGACAGGAGAGAGCCAGCCCCAGCATTTT. Translation: CAYEKTGESQPQHF.

The chain is built from TRBV5-4 and TRBJ2-7; D is uncertain. This CDR3 is built from 14 residues. CDR1 SGHNT and CDR2 YYREEE come from the germline V gene (reference sequence). The V gene lost 0 bases and the J gene lost 1 base, with 8 bases spanning the gap. The CDR3 sequence is CASSLEAGSYEQYF. CDR3 coding DNA: TGTGCCAGCAGCTTGGAGGCAGGTTCCTACGAGCAGTACTTC.

The chain is built from TRBV6-1 and TRBJ2-6; TRBD2 matches at 7 bases. Losses at the gene ends were 4 bases for V and 2 bases for J; bases not matched to a gene: 2. Germline loops: CDR1 MNHNS, CDR2 SASEGT. CDR3 length: 15 residues. Here the CDR3 reads CASSGGGTGANVLTF. CDR3 in DNA: TGTGCCAGCAGTGGCGGGGGTACTGGGGCCAACGTCCTGACTTTC.

This chain connects TRBV7-2 to TRBJ2-2, with no clear D. The CDR3 sequence is 16 residues long. Germline CDR1 and CDR2: SGHTA and FQGNSA. The ends were cut back, 1 base at V and 0 bases at J, with 9 bases in the middle. In nucleotides, the CDR3 is TGTGCCAGCAGCTTAGGGCCATTCGCGAACACCGGGGAGCTGTTTTTT. It codes for CASSLGPFANTGELFF. The variable domain in full, with the rest retrieved from reference TRBV7-2 and TRBJ2-2, is GAGVSQSPSNKVTEKGKDVELRCDPISGHTALYWYRQSLGQGLEFLIYFQGNSAPDKSGLPSDRFSAERTGGSVSTLTIQRTQQEDSAVYLCASSLGPFANTGELFFGEGSRLTVL.

V gene TRBV15 combines with J gene TRBJ2-7; possible D gene TRBD1, 5 bases. The germline CDR1 and CDR2 sequences are LNHNV and YYDKDF (reference sequence). V was clipped by 0 bases and J by 6 bases, with 15 bases between them. The CDR3 extends over 15 amino acids. The chain's CDR3 is CATSRDVGIRGEQYF. The CDR3 DNA is TGTGCCACCAGCAGAGATGTTGGAATAAGGGGCGAGCAGTACTTC.

This chain connects TRBV18 to TRBJ2-1; 7 positions agree with TRBD2. Germline assignment: CDR1 KGHSH and CDR2 LQKENI. V was pared by 5 bases and J by 5 bases, with 9 bases of the junction left unmatched. The CDR3 extends over 15 amino acids. The CDR3 region has the DNA TGTGCCAGCTCATCAACTGGCGGGAGTCACAATGAGCAGTTCTTC. Amino acid sequence: CASSSTGGSHNEQFF.

The chain is built from TRBV4-1 and TRBJ1-6; 10 bases are shared with TRBD1. After removal of 2 bases from V and 8 bases from J, the junction contained 3 bases not matched to a gene. The CDR3 spans 15 residues. Germline-derived CDR1 and CDR2 are MGHRA and YSYEKL. CDR3 DNA sequence: TGCGCCAGCAGCCAATTTGGGACAGGGGATTCACCCCTCCACTTT. This encodes CASSQFGTGDSPLHF.

This chain uses TRBV10-3 with TRBJ2-7, with TRBD1 matching over 7 bases. V lost 7 bases to trimming and J lost 1 base; unmatched junction nucleotides: 7. The CDR3 totals 14 residues. In germline, CDR1 is ENHRY, CDR2 SYGVKD. Here the CDR3 reads CAIKTGSSSYEQYF. The CDR3 nucleotides read TGTGCCATCAAGACAGGGTCTTCGTCCTACGAGCAGTACTTC.

CDR3 bases: TGTGCCAGCAGTACCGGGTGGGAAAAACTGTTTTTT. Translation gives CASSTGWEKLFF. The V gene is TRBV6-5, the J gene TRBJ1-4; D is unresolved. The CDR3 length is 12 residues. Germline loops: CDR1 MNHEY, CDR2 SVGAGI. Deletions cut 5 bases from V and 8 bases from J, with 9 bases between.

The genes are TRBV11-3 and TRBJ1-1; a weak D match, TRBD1 (5 bases). This CDR3 is 11 amino acids long. Germline V lookup: CDR1 SGHNT, CDR2 YENEEA. V gave up 3 bases and J gave up 7 bases, with 6 bases separating them. CDR3 DNA: TGTGCCAGCAGCTTTGACAGTGAAGCTTTCTTT. Translated, it gives CASSFDSEAFF.

This sequence joins TRBV28 and TRBJ2-1, with D hard to call. Trimming stripped 6 bases from V and 5 bases from J, with 14 bases between. CDR3 length equals 14 residues. CDR1 and CDR2 from the germline V gene are MDHEN and SYDVKM. The CDR3 nucleotides are TGTGCCAGCAGCCTCTCGAGGTTGGACAATGAGCAGTTCTTC. This sequence encodes CASSLSRLDNEQFF. Using reference TRBV28 and TRBJ2-1 for the parts outside the CDR3, the full variable domain is DVKVTQSSRYLVKRTGEKVFLECVQDMDHENMFWYRQDPGLGLRLIYFSYDVKMKEKGDIPEGYSVSREKKERFSLILESASTNQTSMYLCASSLSRLDNEQFFGPGTRLTVL.

The rearrangement joins TRBV7-2 to TRBJ2-3; 10 bases are shared with TRBD2. The CDR3 runs 17 residues. The germline V gene has CDR1 SGHTA and CDR2 FQGNSA. J gave up 1 base and V 5 bases, and 9 bases lay outside the gene matches. Here the CDR3 reads CASSLLGTSARTDTQYF. CDR3 nucleotide sequence: TGTGCCAGCAGCCTACTCGGGACTAGCGCCCGCACAGATACGCAGTATTTT.

DNA of the CDR3: TGTGCCAGCAGTTTAGGAGGAACTTTGGGGTGGGGAGAGGGTCAGCCCCAGCATTTT. Translated, it gives CASSLGGTLGWGEGQPQHF. The chain carries TRBV28 and TRBJ1-5, with D hard to call. The CDR3 contains 19 residues. Germline CDR1 is MDHEN and CDR2 is SYDVKM. Trimming cost V 2 bases and J 6 bases, with 26 bases left between them.

This clone was observed a few times. The rearrangement joins TRBV7-2 to TRBJ2-1; 7 nucleotides line up with TRBD1. V trimming: 5 bases; J trimming: 9 bases; junction bases outside the gene matches: 13. The CDR3 length is 15 residues. Germline CDR1 SGHTA, CDR2 FQGNSA. The CDR3 bases are TGTGCCAGCAGCACCGACAGGGCCATAAGTGGTGAGCAGTTCTTC. Translated: CASSTDRAISGEQFF.

The V gene is TRBV5-6, the J gene TRBJ1-1; TRBD1 aligns across 7 bases. Germline values: CDR1 SGHDT, CDR2 YYEEEE. With 4 bases clipped from V and 4 bases from J, the junction kept 10 bases outside the gene matches. This CDR3 comprises 15 residues. CDR3 sequence: CASSVRQGRATEAFF. In DNA, the CDR3 is TGTGCCAGCAGCGTCAGACAGGGACGGGCCACTGAAGCTTTCTTT.